The clone carrying this T cell receptor beta chain was picked up a small number of times. The antigen remains undetermined. These data are taken from a study of T cell responses to AZD1222 COVID-19 vaccine. Broader study findings: Recipients of two AZD1222 doses showed rising Spike-specific TCR breadth and depth. A mostly white British donor set with more females was recruited, and clonal diversity was possibly underestimated. At baseline, just a handful of AZD1222 recipients tested seropositive.

There are 20 residues in the CDR3. V lost 0 bases to trimming and J lost 2 bases; unmatched junction nucleotides: 16. The germline CDR1 and CDR2 sequences are LGHNA and YSLEER. The method was immunoSEQ multiplex PCR; TCRdb's version includes in-frame clones alone and lacks a portion of them. In the table there are just under 85,000 clones, more than 70% of which are singletons. The clonotype originates from an adult in good health. Sequences were derived from peripheral blood, sampled on day 0 of AZD1222 vaccination. The rearrangement uses TRBV4-3 and TRBJ2-1; 7 bases line up with TRBD2. The CDR3, as DNA: TGCGCCAGCAGCCAAGAAGGCGGGTACGGCGGGAGCCGAACCTACAATGAGCAGTTCTTC. It encodes CASSQEGGYGGSRTYNEQFF.